The TCR beta chain under discussion was sequenced for a study of T-cell memory formation after mild COVID-19. This clonotype was seen many times. Antigen: not known. Whole-study results and caveats: Clones that contracted from day 15 to 85 were balanced CD4/CD8, while later expanders leaned CD4+. Largely, contracting CD4+ clones fell within CM and EM, and contracting CD8+ clones within EMRA.

CDR1 is SGHRS and CDR2 is YFSETQ in the germline V gene. The CDR3 has 11 residues. V lost 6 bases and J lost 13, with 11 bases in between. cDNA libraries for TCR alpha and TCR beta, carrying sample barcodes and UMIs, came from 5'RACE with constant-segment primers. TCRdb re-called the 5' RACE reads with MiXCR, one entry per CDR3 protein. Among about 360,000 distinct CDR3 sequences listed, around 15% were seen once. This clonotype originated in a man younger than 35 who had mild COVID-19 (a few samples of this study predate the infection). Cell type and time point are not known. The chain is built from TRBV5-1 and TRBJ1-6; no reliable D call. The sequenced sample consisted of PBMCs or a T cell subset sorted from them (not recorded which). The CDR3 nucleotides are TGCGCCAGCAAAATCAGTGACCCCCTCCACTTT. This translates into CASKISDPLHF.